This T cell receptor beta chain was retrieved from a study of metastatic and nonmetastatic thyroid tumors. This clone was observed at least ten times. At the DNA level, this CDR3 is encoded by other sequences in the same sample as well. TCRdb reanalyzed the PCR reads with MiXCR. This table has roughly 75,000 clones, around 12% appearing once. Every patient was untreated before thyroid surgery. The CDR3 consists of 12 residues. Germline V gives CDR1 LNHNV, CDR2 YYDKDF (reference sequence). V was clipped by 6 bases and J by 6 bases, with 8 bases between them. Sample: tumor tissue. This TCR came from a female donor with papillary thyroid cancer or a benign thyroid nodule (not recorded which). Some clones in this sample may be carry-over from other donors' samples. The chain uses TRBV15 and TRBJ2-2; D possibly corresponds to TRBD1 (5 bases). In DNA form, the CDR3 reads TGTGCCACCAGTCTGGGGCCCGGGGAGCTGTTTTTT. Translation: CATSLGPGELFF. Combining the CDR3 with reference TRBV15 and TRBJ2-2 gives the whole variable domain DAMVIQNPRYQVTQFGKPVTLSCSQTLNHNVMYWYQQKSSQAPKLLFHYYDKDFNNEADTPDNFQSRRPNTSFCFLDIRSPGLGDTAMYLCATSLGPGELFFGEGSRLTVL.